The 25 T cell receptor beta chains given below trace back to one sample, sequenced in a study of blood T cell repertoires in COVID-19. Assay: immunoSEQ multiplex PCR; the TCRdb copy retains only in-frame clones and omits some. The sample lists approximately 300,000 clones, 70% to 90% seen once, with roughly 4.5% in the top ten. What was sequenced was PBMCs or T cells enriched from blood (not recorded which). The receptors were gathered from a man between 25 and 39 years old who had recovered from COVID-19.

This clone was picked up a small number of times. CDR3 sequence reads: CASSPTGNYGYTF. In DNA form, the CDR3 reads TGCGCCAGCAGCCCTACGGGTAACTATGGCTACACCTTC. This chain links TRBV5-1 with TRBJ1-2; D is unresolved. V lost 4 bases to trimming and J lost 1 base, with 8 bases between them. The germline V gene encodes CDR1 SGHRS and CDR2 YFSETQ. The CDR3 length is 13 residues.

The gene calls are TRBV10-1 and TRBJ1-1; the D is unclear. Germline V gene lookup returns CDR1 WNHNN and CDR2 SYGVQD (reference sequence). Trimming left V 6 bases short and J 8 bases short, with 16 bases between. The CDR3 covers 13 residues. The chain's CDR3 is CASSDGSRLEAFF. The CDR3 DNA is TGCGCCAGCAGCGACGGTAGCCGACTCGAAGCTTTCTTT.

This clone was seen a handful of times. This rearrangement joins TRBV10-3 to TRBJ1-6; TRBD1 might be the D (5 bases). Germline lookup yields CDR1 ENHRY and CDR2 SYGVKD. V was pared by 4 bases and J by 8 bases, with 12 bases between. CDR3 length equals 14 residues. CDR3 protein: CAISGRGGDSPLHF. The DNA of the CDR3 is TGTGCCATCAGTGGTCGGGGGGGGGATTCACCCCTCCACTTT.

The chain has TRBV2 and TRBJ2-3; unclear D gene. V shed 6 bases and J shed 4 bases, with 8 bases lying between them. The CDR3 is 12 residues long. Germline CDR1 SNHLY, CDR2 FYNNEI. CDR3 in amino acids: CASRASADTQYF. For the CDR3, the DNA is TGTGCCAGCAGAGCATCCGCAGATACGCAGTATTTT.

The chain is built from TRBV24-1 and TRBJ1-1, with D tentatively TRBD1 (5 bases). The germline V and J ends were trimmed by 2 bases and 6 bases, with 12 bases remaining between them. Germline CDR1 KGHDR, CDR2 SFDVKD. There are 14 residues in the CDR3. This CDR3 is CATSDSMGRAEAFF. As DNA, the CDR3 is TGTGCCACCAGTGATTCTATGGGGCGCGCTGAAGCTTTCTTT.

CDR3 sequence (DNA): TGTGCCAGCAGCCAACCAGCGACTCAGGGAAACTCCTACGAGCAGTACTTC. As protein: CASSQPATQGNSYEQYF. The chain employs TRBV4-2 and TRBJ2-7, with D possibly being TRBD1 (5 bases). V was trimmed by 2 bases and J by 0 bases, leaving 17 bases between them. CDR1 and CDR2 (germline): LGHNA, YNFKEQ. The CDR3 sequence is 17 residues long.

This clone was observed a single time. V and J are TRBV30 and TRBJ1-6; D is unclear. Trimming removed 3 bases at V and 7 bases at J, with 16 bases between. This CDR3 contains 15 residues. Looked up from germline, CDR1 is GTSNPN and CDR2 is SVGIG (reference sequence). This CDR3 reads CAWRPTWAVNSPLHF. CDR3 bases: TGTGCCTGGAGGCCAACCTGGGCAGTAAATTCACCCCTCCACTTT.

The chain is built from TRBV4-1 and TRBJ2-2; 9 bases fit TRBD2. The trim removed 3 bases at V and 5 bases at J, leaving 4 bases unmatched. There are 15 residues in the CDR3. Germline lookup yields CDR1 MGHRA and CDR2 YSYEKL. The CDR3 sequence is CASSHGTSRTGELFF. The CDR3 nucleotides read TGCGCCAGCAGCCATGGGACTAGCCGAACCGGGGAGCTGTTTTTT.

This clone was observed a handful of times. V is TRBV24-1 and J is TRBJ1-2, with 12 bases lining up with TRBD1. Germline CDR1 KGHDR, CDR2 SFDVKD. The V and J ends lost 4 bases and 2 bases, in that order; junction bases with no gene match: 4. CDR3 length: 16 residues. The CDR3 loop reads CATSDPGQGANYGYTF. CDR3 nucleotides: TGTGCCACCAGTGACCCGGGACAGGGGGCCAACTATGGCTACACCTTC.

A word on this clone: The sample contains more than one DNA sequence encoding this CDR3. The chain recombines TRBV11-3 with TRBJ1-1; maybe TRBD1 (5 bases). Germline CDR1 is SGHNT and CDR2 is YENEEA. With 5 bases removed from V and 0 bases from J, the gap between germline ends came to 10 bases. The CDR3 is 14 residues long. The CDR3 DNA reads as TGTGCCAGCAGCCCCGGACACTTGAACACTGAAGCTTTCTTT. Translation gives CASSPGHLNTEAFF.

This chain connects TRBV28 to TRBJ1-5; 9 bases are shared with TRBD1. V shed 5 bases, J shed 2 bases, and the junction held 4 bases outside the gene matches. The CDR3 is 15 amino acids. The germline V gene encodes CDR1 MDHEN and CDR2 SYDVKM. The CDR3 region is CASSLRTGGNQPQHF. In nucleotides, the CDR3 is TGTGCCAGCAGTCTAAGGACAGGGGGCAATCAGCCCCAGCATTTT.

With regard to this clone: Within the sample, other DNA sequences also encode this same CDR3. The genes are TRBV28 and TRBJ2-7, with D possibly TRBD1 on 7 matching bases. V lost 6 bases to trimming and J lost 4 bases, with 10 bases between them. The CDR3 consists of 12 residues. Germline assignment: CDR1 MDHEN and CDR2 SYDVKM. The CDR3 protein is CASRAGGYEQYF. The CDR3 DNA is TGTGCCAGCAGGGCAGGGGGGTACGAGCAGTACTTC.

The genes are TRBV5-6 and TRBJ2-4, with D unclear. V was cut by 4 bases and J by 0 bases, with 11 bases left in between. The CDR3 is 15 amino acids. Germline assignment: CDR1 SGHDT and CDR2 YYEEEE. CDR3 sequence: CASSAGRLAKNIQYF. In DNA, the CDR3 is TGTGCCAGCAGCGCTGGCAGATTAGCCAAAAACATTCAGTACTTC. Filled out from reference TRBV5-6 and TRBJ2-4, the complete variable domain reads DAGVTQSPTHLIKTRGQQVTLRCSPKSGHDTVSWYQQALGQGPQFIFQYYEEEERQRGNFPDRFSGHQFPNYSSELNVNALLLGDSALYLCASSAGRLAKNIQYFGAGTRLSVL.

A note on this clone: Additional DNA sequences in this sample encode the identical CDR3. The chain combines TRBV5-1 with TRBJ1-2, with TRBD1 matching over 7 bases. Germline V gene lookup returns CDR1 SGHRS and CDR2 YFSETQ. Trimming cost V 4 bases and J 4 bases; bases outside gene matches: 1. The CDR3 consists of 12 residues. In DNA, the CDR3 is TGCGCCAGCAGCCCAGGGGGCTATGGCTACACCTTC. It translates to CASSPGGYGYTF.

Of note for this clone: The sample carries other DNA sequences with the same CDR3. The genes are TRBV2 and TRBJ1-5; tentative D call: TRBD1 (5 bases). Germline lookup yields CDR1 SNHLY and CDR2 FYNNEI. The germline V and J ends were trimmed by 3 bases and 2 bases, with 8 bases remaining between them. This CDR3 comprises 14 residues. DNA of the CDR3: TGTGCCAGCAGTGAGGGGCGAGGCAATCAGCCCCAGCATTTT. Translating it yields CASSEGRGNQPQHF.

The CDR3 DNA is TGTGCCAGCAGTTTATCGGACAGGCACCAAGAGACCCAGTACTTC. Translated, it gives CASSLSDRHQETQYF. The chain recombines TRBV27 with TRBJ2-5; 7 nucleotides align to TRBD1. V lost 0 bases, J lost 0 bases, and 1 base stayed unmatched. The CDR3 extends over 15 amino acids. The germline V gene has CDR1 MNHEY and CDR2 SMNVEV (reference sequence).

V and J are TRBV5-1 and TRBJ1-1; D is possibly TRBD1 (6 bases). The CDR3 is made up of 14 amino acids. V lost 0 bases and J 0 bases, leaving 6 bases between the germline ends. The germline V gene has CDR1 SGHRS and CDR2 YFSETQ. The CDR3 spells CASSLDRVNTEAFF. CDR3 sequence (DNA): TGCGCCAGCAGCTTGGACAGGGTGAACACTGAAGCTTTCTTT.

The chain couples TRBV28 to TRBJ1-2; TRBD1 matches 8 bases. Losses at the gene ends were 8 bases for V and 4 bases for J; bases not matched to a gene: 12. The CDR3 has 15 residues. Germline V lookup: CDR1 MDHEN, CDR2 SYDVKM. The CDR3 DNA reads as TGTGCCAGCCACTTTACAGGGGGTACTACCTATGGCTACACCTTC. This sequence encodes CASHFTGGTTYGYTF.

This clone appeared a single time. The genes are TRBV27 and TRBJ1-6, with a possible D match to TRBD1 (6 bases). The CDR3 length is 15 residues. The germline V gene has CDR1 MNHEY and CDR2 SMNVEV (reference sequence). The V end lost 8 bases, the J end lost 6 bases, and 17 bases lay between the germline ends. The CDR3 region is CASHNGRGFNSPLHF. Here the CDR3 DNA reads TGTGCCAGCCATAACGGCAGGGGATTTAATTCACCCCTCCACTTT.

This chain links TRBV5-1 with TRBJ1-1, with unresolved D. Per germline, CDR1 SGHRS and CDR2 YFSETQ. V was cut by 3 bases and J by 4 bases, with 10 bases left in between. The CDR3 covers 13 residues. The CDR3 loop reads CASSWRELTEAFF. CDR3 sequence (DNA): TGCGCCAGCAGCTGGCGGGAACTCACTGAAGCTTTCTTT.

This sequence joins TRBV3-1 (or the pseudogene TRBV3-2) and TRBJ1-3, with unresolved D. The CDR3 sequence is 14 residues long. V shed 1 base and J shed 4 bases, with 8 bases lying between them. Germline CDR1 LGHDT, CDR2 YNNKEL (reference sequence). The chain's CDR3 is CASSQGGSGNTIYF. CDR3 nucleotides: TGTGCCAGCAGCCAAGGAGGATCAGGAAACACCATATATTTT.

The chain joins TRBV2 to TRBJ2-7; 11 bases match TRBD2. After removal of 10 bases from V and 4 bases from J, the junction contained 9 bases not matched to a gene. The length of the CDR3 is 14 residues. From germline, CDR1 is SNHLY and CDR2 FYNNEI. CDR3 in DNA: TGTGCCACCAGAGATACTAGCGGGAGATACGAGCAGTACTTC. This encodes CATRDTSGRYEQYF. The full variable domain, in which reference TRBV2 and TRBJ2-7 provide the parts outside the CDR3, is EPEVTQTPSHQVTQMGQEVILRCVPISNHLYFYWYRQILGQKVEFLVSFYNNEISEKSEIFDDQFSVERPDGSNFTLKIRSTKLEDSAMYFCATRDTSGRYEQYFGPGTRLTVT.

The chain has TRBV3-1 (or the pseudogene TRBV3-2) and TRBJ2-5; unclear D gene. The germline CDR1 and CDR2 sequences are LGHDT and YNNKEL (reference sequence). This CDR3 has 14 amino acids. The V and J ends lost 2 bases and 3 bases respectively, with 10 bases between them. CDR3: CASSQFSTKETQYF. The CDR3 DNA is TGTGCCAGCAGCCAATTTAGCACCAAAGAGACCCAGTACTTC.

The chain employs TRBV4-2 and TRBJ1-2; D is undetermined. Germline V gives CDR1 LGHNA, CDR2 YNFKEQ. Deletions cut 1 base from V and 8 bases from J, with 14 bases between. This CDR3 comprises 14 residues. Written as DNA, the CDR3 is TGTGCCAGCAGCCAAGTCGTTGGGCGTCGGGGCTACACCTTC. This codes for CASSQVVGRRGYTF.

This chain uses TRBV5-1 with TRBJ2-4; D is possibly TRBD1 (6 bases). The CDR3 consists of 16 residues. V gave up 4 bases and J gave up 1 base, with 15 bases separating them. CDR1 and CDR2 (germline): SGHRS, YFSETQ. Here the CDR3 DNA reads TGCGCCAGCAGCCCCAGGACAGACCTGGCCAAAAACATTCAGTACTTC. This translates into CASSPRTDLAKNIQYF.